The 10 T cell receptor beta chains below come from one sample, sequenced in a study of T cells after posttransplantation cyclophosphamide. The assay was immunoSEQ multiplex PCR, and TCRdb's table has in-frame clones only and misses some. This sample carries roughly 40,000 clones, none of them present only once. Source material: PBMCs. The origin of the receptors is a woman between 45 and 65 years old in good health and a related stem cell transplant donor.

This clone was picked up many times. The CDR3 spells CASRQGLSYEQYF. The CDR3 DNA follows: TGTGCCTCGAGACAGGGGTTATCCTACGAGCAGTACTTC. This chain links TRBV19 with TRBJ2-7, with TRBD1 matching over 8 bases. The germline V gene has CDR1 LNHDA and CDR2 SQIVND (reference sequence). This CDR3 spans 13 amino acids. V shed 11 bases, J shed 1 base, and the junction held 7 bases outside the gene matches.

This clone has ten or more counts. The chain carries TRBV9 and TRBJ1-5; D is unresolved. The germline gives CDR1 SGDLS, CDR2 YYNGEE. The CDR3 consists of 14 residues. Deletions cut 4 bases from V and 7 bases from J, with 15 bases between. The CDR3 nucleotides are TGTGCCAGCAGCCTGGACGGGGTAGGGCAGCCCCAGCATTTT. Encoded protein: CASSLDGVGQPQHF. The variable domain in full, completed from reference TRBV9 and TRBJ1-5, reads DSGVTQTPKHLITATGQRVTLRCSPRSGDLSVYWYQQSLDQGLQFLIQYYNGEERAKGNILERFSAQQFPDLHSELNLSSLELGDSALYFCASSLDGVGQPQHFGDGTRLSIL.

This clone was found many times. The chain employs TRBV7-2 and TRBJ2-7; TRBD2 matches at 10 bases. The germline CDR1 and CDR2 sequences are SGHTA and FQGNSA. The CDR3 runs 14 residues. Unmatched junction bases numbered 4, after V lost 7 bases and J lost 1 base. The CDR3 nucleotides are TGTGCCAGCATCCTTAGCGGGGGGTCCTACGAGCAGTACTTC. Its translation: CASILSGGSYEQYF.

This clone came up many times. V gene TRBV6-5 combines with J gene TRBJ1-1; the match to TRBD1 covers 8 bases. The V gene end was trimmed by 6 bases and the J gene end by 6 bases; junction bases not matched to a gene: 6. The CDR3 consists of 13 residues. Germline V gives CDR1 MNHEY, CDR2 SVGAGI. This chain's CDR3 is CASRQGARPEAFF. The CDR3 nucleotides are TGTGCCAGCAGGCAGGGGGCCAGACCTGAAGCTTTCTTT.

This clone was seen at least ten times. The V call is TRBV9, the J call TRBJ2-1, with D uncertain. The CDR3 sequence is 14 residues long. Germline lookup yields CDR1 SGDLS and CDR2 YYNGEE. The V and J ends lost 4 bases and 7 bases respectively, with 15 bases between them. CDR3 sequence reads: CASSSLGLLNEQFF. The CDR3, as DNA: TGTGCCAGCAGCTCTCTAGGCCTCTTGAATGAGCAGTTCTTC.

Many counts were recorded for this clone. CDR3 bases: TGTGCCATCAAATCGACAGGGGACTCCTACGAGCAGTACTTC. This gives the protein CAIKSTGDSYEQYF. The chain carries TRBV10-3 and TRBJ2-7; 8 positions match TRBD1. J gave up 0 bases and V 7 bases, and 5 bases lay outside the gene matches. In germline, CDR1 is ENHRY, CDR2 SYGVKD. This CDR3 comprises 14 residues.

There are many counts of this clone. The rearrangement uses TRBV5-6 and TRBJ2-3, with D perhaps matching TRBD2 (6 bases). With 2 bases removed from V and 3 bases from J, the gap between germline ends came to 10 bases. The length of the CDR3 is 14 residues. Per the germline V gene, CDR1 is SGHDT and CDR2 is YYEEEE. CDR3 residues: CASSLFGGTDTQYF. The CDR3 DNA reads TGTGCCAGCAGCTTATTCGGGGGTACAGATACGCAGTATTTT.

This clone was picked up many times. This chain joins TRBV28 and TRBJ2-7, with 9 bases lining up with TRBD2. The trim removed 7 bases at V and 4 bases at J, leaving 11 bases unmatched. Looked up from germline, CDR1 is MDHEN and CDR2 is SYDVKM. The CDR3 is 15 amino acids. CDR3 residues: CASTSAGGGSYEQYF. CDR3 sequence (DNA): TGTGCCAGCACTTCGGCGGGAGGGGGCTCGTACGAGCAGTACTTC.

This clone was counted ten times or more. The sample carries other DNA sequences with the same CDR3. The V call is TRBV11-3, the J call TRBJ2-2; D gene unclear. Germline V gene lookup returns CDR1 SGHNT and CDR2 YENEEA. The CDR3 is 14 residues long. The V gene lost 0 bases and the J gene lost 3 bases, with 5 bases spanning the gap. The CDR3: CASSLEGDTGELFF. As DNA, the CDR3 is TGTGCCAGCAGCTTAGAGGGCGACACCGGGGAGCTGTTTTTT.

This clone was counted many times. V and J are TRBV2 and TRBJ2-3; tentative D call: TRBD2 (7 bases). The CDR3 is 15 residues long. Germline V CDR1 and CDR2: SNHLY, FYNNEI. The V end lost 8 bases, the J end lost 2 bases, and 17 bases lay between the germline ends. This CDR3 reads CASSRGGVNTDTQYF. The CDR3 bases are TGTGCCAGCTCAAGGGGGGGCGTAAACACAGATACGCAGTATTTT.